What follows is one T cell receptor beta chain and its context. Its specificity is not known. This sample is part of a study of T cells after yellow fever vaccination. The wider study: The authors prepared low-cell-number fractions using SMART-Seq v4 Ultra Low Input.

Whole-study results and caveats: Faster peaking, at day 5 versus 15, marked a secondary response that was weaker. The CD4 and CD8 compartments had a small share of their clonotypes in common. Abundant clonotypes (contaminants from the bulk population) could be present in FACS-sorted repertoires.

Trimming shortened V by 6 bases and J by 4 bases, and 17 bases separated the two germline ends. The CDR3 spans 15 residues. The V gene's germline CDR1 is MRHNA and CDR2 SNTAGT. TCRdb re-analysed the 5' RACE reads in MiXCR, keeping a single row per CDR3 protein. The sample has tens of thousands of distinct CDR3 sequences, roughly 8% seen once; the top ten hold 41%. The V call is TRBV6-4, the J call TRBJ2-3; either TRBD1 or TRBD2 may supply D (6 bases each). The specimen was CD8+ T cells sorted from PBMCs, collected on the day of the yellow fever booster vaccination. The TCR sequence derives from a man aged 25-45 years who received the YFV17D yellow fever vaccine. The DNA of the CDR3 is TGTGCCAGCAGCCCCGGAGGGGGAGACTCAGATACGCAGTATTTT. Amino acid sequence: CASSPGGGDSDTQYF.